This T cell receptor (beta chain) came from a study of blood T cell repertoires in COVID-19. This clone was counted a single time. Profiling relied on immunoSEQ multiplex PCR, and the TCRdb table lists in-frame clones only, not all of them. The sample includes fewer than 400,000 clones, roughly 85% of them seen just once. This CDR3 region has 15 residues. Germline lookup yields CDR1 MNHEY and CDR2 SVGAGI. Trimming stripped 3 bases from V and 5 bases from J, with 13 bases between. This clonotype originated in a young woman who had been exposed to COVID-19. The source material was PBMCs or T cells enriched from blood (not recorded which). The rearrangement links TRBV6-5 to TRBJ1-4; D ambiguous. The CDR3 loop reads CASSYSVTKNEKLFF. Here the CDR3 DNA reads TGTGCCAGCAGTTATAGTGTGACAAAGAATGAAAAACTGTTTTTT.